This T cell receptor (beta chain) is drawn from a study of blood T cell repertoires in COVID-19. Study background: The United States, Italy and Spain provided the acute and convalescent COVID-19 samples. Sample material is recorded as cDNA or gDNA derived from T cells, B-cell-depleted T cells, or PBMCs.

With 4 bases clipped from V and 8 bases from J, the junction kept 15 bases outside the gene matches. Germline CDR1 reads SEHNR; CDR2 reads FQNEAQ (reference sequence). This CDR3 is built from 16 residues. Per the study methods: Cell counts per sample came from amplifying reference gene primers. Repertoires were generated with immunoSEQ multiplex PCR, while TCRdb's copy carries only in-frame clones and drops some. V, J and clone size are those of that table, while D and trimming were read from the DNA. Of under 45,000 clones in the sample, about 87% were seen once. The chain couples TRBV7-9 to TRBJ1-2; 8 bases are a match to TRBD1. This TCR was recovered from a man between 60 and 70 years old with active COVID-19. Input material: peripheral blood. The CDR3 DNA reads TGTGCCAGCAGCTCCGGAGACAGGGGCAGTTTTGAAGGCTACACCTTC. As protein: CASSSGDRGSFEGYTF.